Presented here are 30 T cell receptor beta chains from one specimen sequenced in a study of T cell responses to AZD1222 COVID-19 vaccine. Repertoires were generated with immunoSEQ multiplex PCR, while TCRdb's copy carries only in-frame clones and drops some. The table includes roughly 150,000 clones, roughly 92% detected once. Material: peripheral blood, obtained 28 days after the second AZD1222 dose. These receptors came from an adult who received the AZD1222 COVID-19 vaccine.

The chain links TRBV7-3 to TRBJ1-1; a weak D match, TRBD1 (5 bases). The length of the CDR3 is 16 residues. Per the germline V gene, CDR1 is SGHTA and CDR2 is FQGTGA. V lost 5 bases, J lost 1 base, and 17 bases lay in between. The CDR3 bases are TGTGCCAGCAGCACCCGTACCGGGACGGGGAACACTGAAGCTTTCTTT. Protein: CASSTRTGTGNTEAFF.

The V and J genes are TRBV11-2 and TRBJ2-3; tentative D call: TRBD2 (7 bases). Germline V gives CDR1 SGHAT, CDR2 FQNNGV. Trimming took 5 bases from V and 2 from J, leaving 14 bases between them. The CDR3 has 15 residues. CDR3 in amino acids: CASSHDGGPTDTQYF. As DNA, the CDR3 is TGTGCCAGCAGCCATGACGGGGGGCCCACAGATACGCAGTATTTT. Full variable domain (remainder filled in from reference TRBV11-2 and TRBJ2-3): EAGVAQSPRYKIIEKRQSVAFWCNPISGHATLYWYQQILGQGPKLLIQFQNNGVVDDSQLPKDRFSAERLKGVDSTLKIQPAKLEDSAVYLCASSHDGGPTDTQYFGPGTRLTVL.

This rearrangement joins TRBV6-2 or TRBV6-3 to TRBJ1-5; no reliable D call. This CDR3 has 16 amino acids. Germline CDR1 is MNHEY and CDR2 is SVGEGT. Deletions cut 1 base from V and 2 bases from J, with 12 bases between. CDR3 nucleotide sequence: TGTGCCAGCAGTTACTGGTCTCCCACGGGCAATCAGCCCCAGCATTTT. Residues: CASSYWSPTGNQPQHF.

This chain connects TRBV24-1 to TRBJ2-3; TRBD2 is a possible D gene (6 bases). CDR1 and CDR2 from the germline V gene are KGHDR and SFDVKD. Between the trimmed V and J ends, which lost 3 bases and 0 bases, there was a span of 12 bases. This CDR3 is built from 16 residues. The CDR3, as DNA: TGTGCCACCAGTGATCTGACTAGAACTAGCACAGATACGCAGTATTTT. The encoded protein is CATSDLTRTSTDTQYF.

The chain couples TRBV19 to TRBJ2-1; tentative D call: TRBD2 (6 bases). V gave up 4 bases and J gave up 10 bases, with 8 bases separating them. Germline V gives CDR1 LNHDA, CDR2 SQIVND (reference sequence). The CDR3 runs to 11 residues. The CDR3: CASSTTREQFF. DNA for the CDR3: TGTGCCAGTAGTACGACTAGAGAGCAGTTCTTC.

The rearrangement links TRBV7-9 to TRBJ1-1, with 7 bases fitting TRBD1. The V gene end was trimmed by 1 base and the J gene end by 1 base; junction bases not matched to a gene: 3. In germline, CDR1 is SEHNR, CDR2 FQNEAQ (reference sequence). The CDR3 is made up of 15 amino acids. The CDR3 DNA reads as TGTGCCAGCAGCTTAGGAAGGGGGCCGAACACTGAAGCTTTCTTT. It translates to CASSLGRGPNTEAFF.

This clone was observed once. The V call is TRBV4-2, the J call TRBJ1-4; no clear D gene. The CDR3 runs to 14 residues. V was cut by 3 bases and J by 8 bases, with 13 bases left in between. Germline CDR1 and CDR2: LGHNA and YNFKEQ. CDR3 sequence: CASSHRQFYEKLFF. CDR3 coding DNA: TGTGCCAGCAGCCATCGACAATTTTACGAAAAACTGTTTTTT.

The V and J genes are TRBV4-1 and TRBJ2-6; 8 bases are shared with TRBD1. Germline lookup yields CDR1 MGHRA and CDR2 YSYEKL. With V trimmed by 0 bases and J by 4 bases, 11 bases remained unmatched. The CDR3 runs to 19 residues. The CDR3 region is CASSQEFDRGRGGANVLTF. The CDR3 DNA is TGCGCCAGCAGCCAAGAATTCGACAGGGGCCGAGGAGGGGCCAACGTCCTGACTTTC.

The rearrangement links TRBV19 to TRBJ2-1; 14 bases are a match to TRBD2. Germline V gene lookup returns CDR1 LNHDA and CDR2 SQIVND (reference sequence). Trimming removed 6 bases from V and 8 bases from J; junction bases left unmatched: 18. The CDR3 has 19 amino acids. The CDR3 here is CASSHTSRLAGGPEHEQFF. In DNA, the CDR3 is TGTGCCAGTAGCCATACTTCCCGACTAGCGGGAGGGCCTGAGCATGAGCAGTTCTTC.

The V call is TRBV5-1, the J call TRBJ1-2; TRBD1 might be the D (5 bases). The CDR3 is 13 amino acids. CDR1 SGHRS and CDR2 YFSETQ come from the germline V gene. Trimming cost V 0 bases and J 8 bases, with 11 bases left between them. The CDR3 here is CASSLAGRSGYTF. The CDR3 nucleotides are TGCGCCAGCAGCTTGGCAGGGCGTAGCGGCTACACCTTC.

CDR3 DNA sequence: TGTGCCAGCAGTTTATCTAGCGGGAGAGAGACCCAGTACTTC. Translation gives CASSLSSGRETQYF. The chain couples TRBV27 to TRBJ2-5; 9 positions agree with TRBD2. The CDR3 spans 14 residues. CDR1 and CDR2 (germline): MNHEY, SMNVEV (reference sequence). After removal of 0 bases from V and 4 bases from J, the junction contained 0 bases not matched to a gene.

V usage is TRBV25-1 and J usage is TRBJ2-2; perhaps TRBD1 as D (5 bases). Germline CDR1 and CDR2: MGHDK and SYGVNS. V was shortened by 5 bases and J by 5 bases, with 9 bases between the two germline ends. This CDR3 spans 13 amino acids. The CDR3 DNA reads TGTGCCAGCAGTCGCAGGGAAACCGGGGAGCTGTTTTTT. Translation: CASSRRETGELFF.

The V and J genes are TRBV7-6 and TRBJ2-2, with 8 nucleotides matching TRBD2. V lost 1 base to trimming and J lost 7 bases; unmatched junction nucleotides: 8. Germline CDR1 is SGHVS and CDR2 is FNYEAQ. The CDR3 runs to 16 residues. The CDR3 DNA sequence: TGTGCCAGCAGCTTAGGGGCGGGAGGATATATCGGGGAGCTGTTTTTT. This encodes CASSLGAGGYIGELFF. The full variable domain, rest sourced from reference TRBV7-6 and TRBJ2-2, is GAGVSQSPRYKVTKRGQDVALRCDPISGHVSLYWYRQALGQGPEFLTYFNYEAQQDKSGLPNDRFSAERPEGSISTLTIQRTEQRDSAMYRCASSLGAGGYIGELFFGEGSRLTVL.

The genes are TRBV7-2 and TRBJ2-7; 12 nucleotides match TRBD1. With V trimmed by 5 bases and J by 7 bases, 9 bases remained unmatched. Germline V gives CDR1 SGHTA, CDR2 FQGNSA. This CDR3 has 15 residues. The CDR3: CASSVRDRGRIEQYF. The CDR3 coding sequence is TGTGCCAGCAGCGTCCGGGACAGGGGGCGTATAGAGCAGTACTTC.

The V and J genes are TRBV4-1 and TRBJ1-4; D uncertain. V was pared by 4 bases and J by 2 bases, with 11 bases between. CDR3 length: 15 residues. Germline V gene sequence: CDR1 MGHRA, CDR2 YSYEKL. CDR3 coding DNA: TGCGCCAGCAGCCCTATGAGGGAGACTAATGAAAAACTGTTTTTT. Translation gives CASSPMRETNEKLFF.

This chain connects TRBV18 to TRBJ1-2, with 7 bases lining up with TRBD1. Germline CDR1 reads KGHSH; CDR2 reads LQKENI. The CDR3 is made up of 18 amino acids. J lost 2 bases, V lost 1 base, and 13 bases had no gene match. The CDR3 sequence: CASSPLGQSRAINYGYTF. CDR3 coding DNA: TGTGCCAGCTCACCACTGGGACAGAGCCGCGCTATCAACTATGGCTACACCTTC.

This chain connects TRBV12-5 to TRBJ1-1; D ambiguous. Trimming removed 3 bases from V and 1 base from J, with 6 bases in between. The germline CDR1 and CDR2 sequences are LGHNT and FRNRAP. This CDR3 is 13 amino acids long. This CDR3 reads CASGFGENTEAFF. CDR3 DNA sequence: TGTGCTAGTGGTTTTGGGGAGAACACTGAAGCTTTCTTT.

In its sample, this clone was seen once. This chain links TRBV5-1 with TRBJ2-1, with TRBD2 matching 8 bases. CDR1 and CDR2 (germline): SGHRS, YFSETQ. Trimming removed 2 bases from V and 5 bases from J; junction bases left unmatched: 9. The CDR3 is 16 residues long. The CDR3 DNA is TGCGCCAGCAGCTTAGGAGCGGGGGCCTTAAACAATGAGCAGTTCTTC. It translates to CASSLGAGALNNEQFF.

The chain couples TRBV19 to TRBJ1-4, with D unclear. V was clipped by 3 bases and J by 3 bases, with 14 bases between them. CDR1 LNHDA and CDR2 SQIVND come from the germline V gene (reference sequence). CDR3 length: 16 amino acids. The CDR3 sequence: CASSMSLQHPNEKLFF. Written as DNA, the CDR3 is TGTGCCAGTAGTATGTCCCTACAGCACCCTAATGAAAAACTGTTTTTT.

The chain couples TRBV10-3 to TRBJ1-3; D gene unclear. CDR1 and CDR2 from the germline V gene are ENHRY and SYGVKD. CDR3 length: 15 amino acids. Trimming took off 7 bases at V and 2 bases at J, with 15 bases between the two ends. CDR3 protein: CAITPSGSPGNTIYF. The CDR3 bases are TGTGCCATCACCCCGTCTGGTTCCCCTGGAAACACCATATATTTT.

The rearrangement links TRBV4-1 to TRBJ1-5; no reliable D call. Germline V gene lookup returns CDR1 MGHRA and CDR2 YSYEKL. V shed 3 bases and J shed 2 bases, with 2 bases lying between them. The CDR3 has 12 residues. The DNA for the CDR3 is TGCGCCAGCAGCCAGGGCAATCAGCCCCAGCATTTT. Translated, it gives CASSQGNQPQHF.

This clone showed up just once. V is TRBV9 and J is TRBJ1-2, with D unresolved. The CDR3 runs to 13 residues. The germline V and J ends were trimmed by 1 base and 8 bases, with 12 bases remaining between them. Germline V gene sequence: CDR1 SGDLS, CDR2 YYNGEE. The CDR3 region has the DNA TGTGCCAGCAGCGTATCCAGTTCCTTGGGCTACACCTTC. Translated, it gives CASSVSSSLGYTF.

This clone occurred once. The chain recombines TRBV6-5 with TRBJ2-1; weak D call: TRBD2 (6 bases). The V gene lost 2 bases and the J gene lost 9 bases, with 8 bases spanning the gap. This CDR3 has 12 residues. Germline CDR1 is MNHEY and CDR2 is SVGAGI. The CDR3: CASSYMGGEQFF. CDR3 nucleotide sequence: TGTGCCAGCAGTTACATGGGAGGTGAGCAGTTCTTC.

In DNA, the CDR3 is TGTGCCAGCAGCTTAGTTGGCGCGGGGGCCGTTTCCTCACCCCTCCACTTT. Translated, it gives CASSLVGAGAVSSPLHF. The gene calls are TRBV7-2 and TRBJ1-6; weak D call: TRBD1 (6 bases). The V gene lost 1 base and the J gene lost 10 bases, with 20 bases spanning the gap. CDR1 is SGHTA, CDR2 FQGNSA, per germline. The CDR3 contains 17 residues.

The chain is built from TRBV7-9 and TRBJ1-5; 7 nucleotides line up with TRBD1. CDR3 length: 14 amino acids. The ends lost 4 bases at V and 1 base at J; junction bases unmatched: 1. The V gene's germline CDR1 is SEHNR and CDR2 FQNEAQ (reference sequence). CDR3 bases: TGTGCCAGCAGCTGGGGACAGAGCAATCAGCCCCAGCATTTT. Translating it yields CASSWGQSNQPQHF.

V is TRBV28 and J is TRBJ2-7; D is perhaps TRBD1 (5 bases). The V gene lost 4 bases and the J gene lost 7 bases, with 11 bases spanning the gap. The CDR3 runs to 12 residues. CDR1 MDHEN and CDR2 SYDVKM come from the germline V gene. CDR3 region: CASSSRVLEQYF. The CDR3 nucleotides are TGTGCCAGCAGTTCCAGGGTGCTAGAGCAGTACTTC.

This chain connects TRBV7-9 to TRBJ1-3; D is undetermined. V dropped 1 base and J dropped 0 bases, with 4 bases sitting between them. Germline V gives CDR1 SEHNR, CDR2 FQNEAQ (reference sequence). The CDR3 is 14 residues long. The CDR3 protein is CASSLDGSGNTIYF. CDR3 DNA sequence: TGTGCCAGCAGCTTAGACGGCTCTGGAAACACCATATATTTT.

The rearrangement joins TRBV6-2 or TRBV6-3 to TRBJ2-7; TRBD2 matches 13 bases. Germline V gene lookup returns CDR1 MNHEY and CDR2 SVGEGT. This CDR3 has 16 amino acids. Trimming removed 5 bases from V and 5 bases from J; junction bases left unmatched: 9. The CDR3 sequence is CASSDQTGTSGDEQYF. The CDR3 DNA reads TGTGCCAGCAGTGACCAGACCGGGACTAGCGGGGACGAGCAGTACTTC.

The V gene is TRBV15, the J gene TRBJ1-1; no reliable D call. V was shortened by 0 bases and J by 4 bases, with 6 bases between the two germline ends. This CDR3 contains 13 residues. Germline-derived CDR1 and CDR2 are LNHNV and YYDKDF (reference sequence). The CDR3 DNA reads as TGTGCCACCAGCAGAGAATCGGGCACTGAAGCTTTCTTT. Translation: CATSRESGTEAFF.

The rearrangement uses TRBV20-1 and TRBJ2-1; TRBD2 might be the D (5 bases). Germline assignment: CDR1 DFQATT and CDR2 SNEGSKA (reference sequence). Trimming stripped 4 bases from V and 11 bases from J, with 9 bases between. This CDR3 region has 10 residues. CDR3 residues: CSAIAIQQFF. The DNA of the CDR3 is TGCAGTGCTATAGCGATCCAGCAGTTCTTC.